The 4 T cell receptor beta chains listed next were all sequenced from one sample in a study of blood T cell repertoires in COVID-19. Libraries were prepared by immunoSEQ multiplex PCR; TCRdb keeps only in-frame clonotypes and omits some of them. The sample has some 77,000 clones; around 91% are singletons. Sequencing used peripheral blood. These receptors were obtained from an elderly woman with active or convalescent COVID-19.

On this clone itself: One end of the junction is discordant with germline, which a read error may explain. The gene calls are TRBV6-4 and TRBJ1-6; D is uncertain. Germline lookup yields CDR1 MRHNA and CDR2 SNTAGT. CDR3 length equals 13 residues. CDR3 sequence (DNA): TGTGCCAGCAGTGACTCCAATAATTCACCCCTCCACTTT. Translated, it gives CASSDSNNSPLHF.

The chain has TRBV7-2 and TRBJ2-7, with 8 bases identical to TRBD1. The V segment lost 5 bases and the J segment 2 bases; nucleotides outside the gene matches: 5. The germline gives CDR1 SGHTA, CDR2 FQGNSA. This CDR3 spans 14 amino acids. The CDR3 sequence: CASSPGGQAYEQYF. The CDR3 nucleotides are TGTGCCAGCAGCCCTGGGGGACAGGCCTACGAGCAGTACTTC.

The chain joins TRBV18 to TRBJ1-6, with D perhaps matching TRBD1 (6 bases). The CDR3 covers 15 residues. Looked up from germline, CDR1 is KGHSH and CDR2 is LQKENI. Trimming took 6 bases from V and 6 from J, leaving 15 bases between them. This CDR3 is CASSGTGNSNSPLHF. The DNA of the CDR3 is TGTGCCAGCTCGGGAACAGGGAATAGTAATTCACCCCTCCACTTT.

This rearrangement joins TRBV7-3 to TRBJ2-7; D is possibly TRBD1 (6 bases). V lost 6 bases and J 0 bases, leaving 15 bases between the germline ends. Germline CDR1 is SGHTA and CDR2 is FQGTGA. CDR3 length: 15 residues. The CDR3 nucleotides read TGTGCCAGCAGATACAGGGCGCAGAGCTCCTACGAGCAGTACTTC. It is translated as CASRYRAQSSYEQYF. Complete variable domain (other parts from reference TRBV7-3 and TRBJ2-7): GAGVSQTPSNKVTEKGKYVELRCDPISGHTALYWYRQSLGQGPEFLIYFQGTGAADDSGLPNDRFFAVRPEGSVSTLKIQRTERGDSAVYLCASRYRAQSSYEQYFGPGTRLTVT.